Detailed here is one T cell receptor beta chain. Its cognate antigen is unknown. This CDR3 contains 16 residues. Germline loops: CDR1 SGHAT, CDR2 FQNNGV. V was pared by 5 bases and J by 2 bases, with 17 bases between. Data came from immunoSEQ multiplex PCR; TCRdb stores just in-frame clones and leaves some out. Of millions of clones listed, approximately 92% are singletons. Study donors comprised healthy, HIV-negative adults devoid of recent acute infection or vaccination. The data belong to a study of shared clonotypes between healthy human individuals. General study points: Sampling covered blood only; tissue repertoires likely differ.

The specimen was naive CD4+ T cells sorted from blood. The subset was: CD45RA+ positively selected. The chain joins TRBV11-2 to TRBJ2-3; D might be TRBD2 (6 bases). The TCR comes from a man between 18 and 35 years old in good health. This CDR3 is CASSHILRGLTDTQYF. CDR3 bases: TGTGCCAGCAGCCACATTCTGCGGGGCCTCACAGATACGCAGTATTTT.